One and the same sample provided the 13 T cell receptor beta chains below, sequenced in a study of cytomegalovirus exposure and HLA in healthy donors. PCR was performed using 60 Vbeta and 13 Jbeta primers. Profiled with immunoSEQ multiplex PCR; TCRdb holds only in-frame clones, not every one. The sample includes 200,000 or so clones, over 75% seen only once; the top ten take approximately 0.092%. The specimen sequenced was PBMCs. These receptors were obtained from a boy younger than 10 in good health and CMV-seronegative.

This chain joins TRBV5-4 and TRBJ2-7; the match to TRBD2 covers 7 bases. The trim removed 4 bases at V and 0 bases at J, leaving 10 bases unmatched. The CDR3 loop spans 16 amino acids. In germline, CDR1 is SGHNT, CDR2 YYREEE (reference sequence). Here the CDR3 DNA reads TGTGCCAGCAGCCCTGGCGGGGGTTCCTCCTCCTACGAGCAGTACTTC. Protein: CASSPGGGSSSYEQYF.

The chain links TRBV9 to TRBJ2-3; 7 bases are a match to TRBD1. The junction had 8 bases not matched to a gene; V was cut back by 3 bases and J by 1 base. Germline-derived CDR1 and CDR2 are SGDLS and YYNGEE. CDR3 size: 16 residues. The CDR3 loop reads CASSASLGTGTDTQYF. As DNA, the CDR3 is TGTGCCAGCAGCGCGTCCCTAGGGACAGGCACAGATACGCAGTATTTT.

This chain connects TRBV9 to TRBJ2-1; 7 bases are shared with TRBD2. V was pared by 0 bases and J by 4 bases, with 10 bases of the junction left unmatched. The germline CDR1 and CDR2 sequences are SGDLS and YYNGEE. This CDR3 has 17 residues. CDR3 in amino acids: CASSVATGTGGYNEQFF. The CDR3 region has the DNA TGTGCCAGCAGCGTAGCTACTGGGACCGGGGGGTACAATGAGCAGTTCTTC.

This rearrangement joins TRBV4-1 to TRBJ1-6, with D unresolved. The V end was cut by 1 base, the J end by 6 bases, with 16 bases between. The CDR3 covers 17 residues. The germline V gene has CDR1 MGHRA and CDR2 YSYEKL. CDR3 residues: CASSQVASGYFNSPLHF. DNA of the CDR3: TGCGCCAGCAGCCAAGTAGCTTCGGGGTACTTTAATTCACCCCTCCACTTT.

This clone was seen a few times. The chain is built from TRBV4-3 and TRBJ2-7, with 7 nucleotides matching TRBD2. Germline trimming cut 1 base from V and 13 bases from J; bases unmatched to any gene: 10. Germline CDR1 and CDR2: LGHNA and YSLEER. The CDR3 covers 13 residues. CDR3 DNA: TGCGCCAGCAGCCAAGGTGCGGGGGAGCCTGGATACTTC. Amino acid sequence: CASSQGAGEPGYF.

V and J are TRBV7-8 and TRBJ1-2, with a tentative D call TRBD1 (5 bases). The ends were cut back, 1 base at V and 7 bases at J, with 22 bases in the middle. The CDR3 consists of 17 residues. Per the germline V gene, CDR1 is SGHVS and CDR2 is FQNEAQ. The CDR3 DNA is TGTGCCAGCAGCTTAGAAGTGAGCTTGGGGCCCCAGGGTGGCTACACCTTC. Its protein product is CASSLEVSLGPQGGYTF.

V and J are TRBV7-9 and TRBJ1-6; D is unclear. The CDR3 spans 13 residues. Germline V lookup: CDR1 SEHNR, CDR2 FQNEAQ (reference sequence). V dropped 5 bases and J dropped 7 bases, with 9 bases sitting between them. The CDR3 reads CASSPVTNSPLHF. Here the CDR3 DNA reads TGTGCCAGCAGCCCAGTAACCAATTCACCCCTCCACTTT.

The genes are TRBV7-9 and TRBJ2-5; 10 bases are a match to TRBD2. Germline values: CDR1 SEHNR, CDR2 FQNEAQ (reference sequence). This CDR3 contains 16 residues. After removal of 4 bases from V and 5 bases from J, the junction contained 10 bases not matched to a gene. CDR3 nucleotide sequence: TGTGCCAGCAGCTCCCTCCCAGCGGGGGGGCGTGAGACCCAGTACTTC. It codes for CASSSLPAGGRETQYF.

The rearrangement joins TRBV5-1 to TRBJ1-2; D is possibly TRBD1 (6 bases). Germline assignment: CDR1 SGHRS and CDR2 YFSETQ. Trimming removed 1 base from V and 4 bases from J, with 26 bases in between. This CDR3 comprises 19 residues. CDR3 amino acids: CASSLMGGPGIKTAYGYTF. The CDR3 nucleotides are TGCGCCAGCAGCTTGATGGGGGGGCCGGGCATAAAAACCGCCTATGGCTACACCTTC.

The rearrangement links TRBV4-3 to TRBJ1-1; D not certain. Germline lookup yields CDR1 LGHNA and CDR2 YSLEER. This CDR3 is built from 14 residues. Trimming shortened V by 0 bases and J by 6 bases, and 11 bases separated the two germline ends. The CDR3 DNA follows: TGCGCCAGCAGCCAAGATCGCGGGGTGGCTGAAGCTTTCTTT. It encodes CASSQDRGVAEAFF.

CDR3 residues: CASSKWGEGRYQAFF. CDR3 in DNA: TGCGCCAGCAGCAAGTGGGGGGAGGGCAGATATCAAGCTTTCTTT. The chain recombines TRBV4-3 with TRBJ1-1; TRBD1 is a possible D gene (5 bases). V was clipped by 5 bases and J by 9 bases, with 22 bases between them. Germline CDR1 reads LGHNA; CDR2 reads YSLEER. The CDR3 runs 15 residues.

This clone has more than one count but fewer than ten. CDR3 in amino acids: CASSTLTGGKTGELFF. The CDR3 DNA follows: TGTGCCAGCAGCACCCTGACAGGGGGCAAGACCGGGGAGCTGTTTTTT. The chain recombines TRBV7-9 with TRBJ2-2, with TRBD1 matching over 10 bases. Germline values: CDR1 SEHNR, CDR2 FQNEAQ (reference sequence). CDR3 length equals 16 residues. The junction had 8 bases not matched to a gene; V was cut back by 5 bases and J by 5 bases.

The chain employs TRBV29-1 and TRBJ1-1; D unresolved. Between the trimmed V and J ends, which lost 5 bases and 9 bases, there was a span of 19 bases. Germline V lookup: CDR1 SQVTM, CDR2 ANQGSEA. This CDR3 is built from 13 residues. CDR3 DNA: TGCAGCGTTCCATCTACCCACGATACTAAAGCTTTCTTT. This gives the protein CSVPSTHDTKAFF.